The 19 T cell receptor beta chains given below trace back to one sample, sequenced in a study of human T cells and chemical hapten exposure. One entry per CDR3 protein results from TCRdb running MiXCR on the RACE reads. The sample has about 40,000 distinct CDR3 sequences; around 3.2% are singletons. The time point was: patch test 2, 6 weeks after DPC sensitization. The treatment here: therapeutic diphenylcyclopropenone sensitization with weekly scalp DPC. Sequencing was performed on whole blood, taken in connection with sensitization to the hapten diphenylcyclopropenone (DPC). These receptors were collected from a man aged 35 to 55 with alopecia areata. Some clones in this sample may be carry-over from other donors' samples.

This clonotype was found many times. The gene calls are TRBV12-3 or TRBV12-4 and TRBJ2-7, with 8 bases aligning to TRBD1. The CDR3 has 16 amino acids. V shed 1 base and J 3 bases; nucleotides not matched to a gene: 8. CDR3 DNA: TGTGCCAGCAGTTTAGACCATGGACAGGGCTTCTACGAGCAGTACTTC. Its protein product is CASSLDHGQGFYEQYF.

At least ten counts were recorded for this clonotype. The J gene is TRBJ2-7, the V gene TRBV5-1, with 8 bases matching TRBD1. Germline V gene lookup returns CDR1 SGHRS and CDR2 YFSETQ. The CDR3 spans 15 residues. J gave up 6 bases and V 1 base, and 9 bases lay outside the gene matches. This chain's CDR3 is CASSLFETGVREQYF. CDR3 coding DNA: TGCGCCAGCAGCTTGTTTGAGACAGGGGTCCGCGAGCAGTACTTC. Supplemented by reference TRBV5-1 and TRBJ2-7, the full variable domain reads KAGVTQTPRYLIKTRGQQVTLSCSPISGHRSVSWYQQTPGQGLQFLFEYFSETQRNKGNFPGRFSGRQFSNSRSEMNVSTLELGDSALYLCASSLFETGVREQYFGPGTRLTVT.

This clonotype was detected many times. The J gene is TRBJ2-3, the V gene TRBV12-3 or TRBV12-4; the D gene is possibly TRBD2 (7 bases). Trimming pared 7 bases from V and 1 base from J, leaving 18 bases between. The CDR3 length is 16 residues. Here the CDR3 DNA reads TGTGCCAGCACCCCTGGCCGGGGGGCGGGCACAGATACGCAGTATTTT. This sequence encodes CASTPGRGAGTDTQYF.

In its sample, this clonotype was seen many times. CDR3 region: CASSPGTSGRRRTGELFF. The CDR3 DNA follows: TGCGCCAGCAGCCCAGGGACTAGCGGGAGGCGAAGGACCGGGGAGCTGTTTTTT. The chain employs TRBV5-1 and TRBJ2-2; 15 nucleotides match TRBD2. Germline CDR1 SGHRS, CDR2 YFSETQ. The CDR3 contains 18 residues. J was trimmed by 5 bases and V by 4 bases; bases with no gene match: 9.

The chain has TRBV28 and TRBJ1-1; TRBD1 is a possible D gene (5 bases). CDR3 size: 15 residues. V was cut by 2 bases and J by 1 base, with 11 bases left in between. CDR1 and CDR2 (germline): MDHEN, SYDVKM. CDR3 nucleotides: TGTGCCAGCAGTTTACAGGGCCCCCGGAACACTGAAGCTTTCTTT. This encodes CASSLQGPRNTEAFF.

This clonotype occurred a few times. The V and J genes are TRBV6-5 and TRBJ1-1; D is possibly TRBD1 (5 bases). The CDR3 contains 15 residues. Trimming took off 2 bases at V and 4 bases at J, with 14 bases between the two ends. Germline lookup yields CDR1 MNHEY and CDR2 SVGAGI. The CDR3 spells CASSYAGDGITEAFF. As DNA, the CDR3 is TGTGCCAGCAGTTACGCTGGGGACGGGATCACTGAAGCTTTCTTT.

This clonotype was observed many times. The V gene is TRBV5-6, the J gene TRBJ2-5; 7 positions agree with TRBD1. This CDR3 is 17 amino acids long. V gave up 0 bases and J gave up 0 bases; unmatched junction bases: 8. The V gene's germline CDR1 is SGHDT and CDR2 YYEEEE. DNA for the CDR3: TGTGCCAGCAGCTTGGCCAACGGACAGGCCTACCAAGAGACCCAGTACTTC. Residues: CASSLANGQAYQETQYF.

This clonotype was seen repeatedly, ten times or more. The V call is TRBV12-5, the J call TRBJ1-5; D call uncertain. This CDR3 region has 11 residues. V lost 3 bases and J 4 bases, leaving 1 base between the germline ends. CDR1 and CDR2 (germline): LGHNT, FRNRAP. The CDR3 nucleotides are TGTGCTAGTGGTTTTAATCAGCCCCAGCATTTT. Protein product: CASGFNQPQHF.

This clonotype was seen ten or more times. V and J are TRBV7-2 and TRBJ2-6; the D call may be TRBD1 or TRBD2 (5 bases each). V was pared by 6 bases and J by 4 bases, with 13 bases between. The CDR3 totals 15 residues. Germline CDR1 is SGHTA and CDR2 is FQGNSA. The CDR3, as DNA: TGTGCCAGCAGGGTGGGGGTAGCGGGGGCCAACGTCCTGACTTTC. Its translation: CASRVGVAGANVLTF.

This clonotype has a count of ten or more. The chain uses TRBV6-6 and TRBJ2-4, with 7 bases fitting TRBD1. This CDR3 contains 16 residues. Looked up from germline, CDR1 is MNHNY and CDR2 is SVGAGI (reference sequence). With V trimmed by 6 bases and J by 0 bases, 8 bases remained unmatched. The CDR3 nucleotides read TGTGCCAGCAGGGGACCAGGGGGTTCAGCCAAAAACATTCAGTACTTC. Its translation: CASRGPGGSAKNIQYF.

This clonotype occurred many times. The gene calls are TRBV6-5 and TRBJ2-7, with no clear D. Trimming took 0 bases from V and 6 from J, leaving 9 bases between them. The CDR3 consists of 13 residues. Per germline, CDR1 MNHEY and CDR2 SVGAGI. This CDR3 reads CASSYSTGFEQYF. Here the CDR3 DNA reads TGTGCCAGCAGTTACTCGACCGGCTTCGAGCAGTACTTC.

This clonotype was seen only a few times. Here the CDR3 reads CASSQGASTEAFF. The CDR3 nucleotides read TGTGCCAGCAGCCAGGGGGCAAGCACTGAAGCTTTCTTT. The V and J genes are TRBV3-1 and TRBJ1-1; tentatively, D is TRBD1 (6 bases). Germline assignment: CDR1 LGHDT and CDR2 YNNKEL (reference sequence). The CDR3 length is 13 residues. The ends were cut back, 3 bases at V and 4 bases at J, with 9 bases in the middle.

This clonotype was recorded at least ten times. The CDR3 protein is CASSRDRINSPLHF. CDR3 bases: TGTGCCAGCAGCCGGGACAGGATAAATTCACCCCTCCACTTT. The chain couples TRBV12-3 or TRBV12-4 to TRBJ1-6; 8 positions match TRBD1. Trimming took 6 bases from V and 7 from J; bases not matched to a gene: 5. The CDR3 has 14 amino acids.

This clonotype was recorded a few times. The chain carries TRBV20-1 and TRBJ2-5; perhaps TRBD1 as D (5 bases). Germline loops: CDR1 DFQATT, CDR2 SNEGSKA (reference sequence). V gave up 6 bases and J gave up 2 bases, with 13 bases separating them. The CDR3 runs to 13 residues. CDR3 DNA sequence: TGCAGTGCCGTAGACAGATTACAAGAGACCCAGTACTTC. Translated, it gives CSAVDRLQETQYF.

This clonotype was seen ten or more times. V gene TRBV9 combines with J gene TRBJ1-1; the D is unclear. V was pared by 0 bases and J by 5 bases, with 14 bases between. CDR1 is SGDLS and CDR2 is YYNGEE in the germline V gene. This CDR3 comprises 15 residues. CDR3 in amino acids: CASSVEGSGLTEAFF. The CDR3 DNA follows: TGTGCCAGCAGCGTAGAAGGGTCTGGATTGACTGAAGCTTTCTTT.

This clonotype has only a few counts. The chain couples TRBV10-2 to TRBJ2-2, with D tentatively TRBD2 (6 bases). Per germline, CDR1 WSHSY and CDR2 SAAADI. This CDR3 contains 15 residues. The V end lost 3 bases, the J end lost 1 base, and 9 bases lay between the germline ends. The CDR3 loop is CASSDRRENTGELFF. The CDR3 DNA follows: TGCGCCAGCAGTGATCGGAGGGAGAACACCGGGGAGCTGTTTTTT.

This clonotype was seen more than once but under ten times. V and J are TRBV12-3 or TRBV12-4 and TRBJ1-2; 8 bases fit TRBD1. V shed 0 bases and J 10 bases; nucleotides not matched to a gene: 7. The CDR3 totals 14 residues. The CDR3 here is CASSLARGQGSYTF. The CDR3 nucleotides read TGTGCCAGCAGTTTAGCCAGAGGACAGGGTTCCTACACCTTC.

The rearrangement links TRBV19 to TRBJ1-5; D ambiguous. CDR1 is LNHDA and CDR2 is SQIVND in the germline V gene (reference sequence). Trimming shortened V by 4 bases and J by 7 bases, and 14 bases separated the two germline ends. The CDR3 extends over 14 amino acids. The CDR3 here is CASSTVSLKQPQHF. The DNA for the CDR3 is TGTGCCAGTAGTACGGTCAGTTTAAAACAGCCCCAGCATTTT.

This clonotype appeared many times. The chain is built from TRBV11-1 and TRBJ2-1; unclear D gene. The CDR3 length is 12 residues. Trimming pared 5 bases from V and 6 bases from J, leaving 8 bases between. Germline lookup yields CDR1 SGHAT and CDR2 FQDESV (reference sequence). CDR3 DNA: TGTGCCAGCAGCCTCACGAGCAATGAGCAGTTCTTC. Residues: CASSLTSNEQFF.